These 15 T cell receptor beta chains share one sample of origin, sequenced in a study of T cell responses to AZD1222 COVID-19 vaccine. The protocol was immunoSEQ multiplex PCR, while the TCRdb copy is restricted to in-frame clones and leaves out a portion. The sample carries approximately 150,000 clones, more than 90% recorded once. The source material was peripheral blood, sampled 28 days after the second AZD1222 dose. The source is an adult who received the AZD1222 COVID-19 vaccine.

The chain uses TRBV7-9 and TRBJ2-1; no clear D. V gave up 5 bases and J gave up 0 bases, with 8 bases separating them. Germline V gene data show CDR1 as SEHNR and CDR2 as FQNEAQ (reference sequence). There are 14 residues in the CDR3. CDR3 sequence reads: CASSPRSSYNEQFF. The DNA of the CDR3 is TGTGCCAGCAGCCCTAGGAGCTCCTACAATGAGCAGTTCTTC. The full variable domain, with the rest looked up from reference TRBV7-9 and TRBJ2-1, is DTGVSQNPRHKITKRGQNVTFRCDPISEHNRLYWYRQTLGQGPEFLTYFQNEAQLEKSRLLSDRFSAERPKGSFSTLEIQRTEQGDSAMYLCASSPRSSYNEQFFGPGTRLTVL.

The chain recombines TRBV30 with TRBJ1-2, with 8 positions matching TRBD1. V gave up 3 bases and J gave up 7 bases; unmatched junction bases: 13. There are 15 residues in the CDR3. Looked up from germline, CDR1 is GTSNPN and CDR2 is SVGIG (reference sequence). CDR3 sequence reads: CAWSKGIQGAGGYTF. The CDR3 DNA sequence: TGTGCCTGGAGCAAAGGGATTCAGGGGGCGGGTGGCTACACCTTC.

The chain couples TRBV5-4 to TRBJ2-2; 10 nucleotides line up with TRBD2. V was pared by 5 bases and J by 6 bases, with 7 bases of the junction left unmatched. This CDR3 is built from 15 residues. Germline V gene sequence: CDR1 SGHNT, CDR2 YYREEE (reference sequence). CDR3 bases: TGTGCCAGCAGAAATCTAGCGGGGGTCCCCGGGGAGCTGTTTTTT. This gives the protein CASRNLAGVPGELFF.

The chain recombines TRBV18 with TRBJ1-3; D is ambiguous. This CDR3 has 16 residues. V was pared by 2 bases and J by 4 bases, with 15 bases between. Germline loops: CDR1 KGHSH, CDR2 LQKENI. As DNA, the CDR3 is TGTGCCAGCTCACCAATTGAATTTCAAGGAGGAAACACCATATATTTT. It specifies CASSPIEFQGGNTIYF.

V usage is TRBV19 and J usage is TRBJ1-5; TRBD1 is a possible D gene (5 bases). V was clipped by 3 bases and J by 0 bases, with 12 bases between them. The CDR3 extends over 16 amino acids. CDR1 is LNHDA and CDR2 is SQIVND in the germline V gene (reference sequence). The CDR3 DNA is TGTGCCAGTAGTATGGGAAGGGGATATAGCAATCAGCCCCAGCATTTT. This encodes CASSMGRGYSNQPQHF.

This clone has only one observation. The chain has TRBV7-3 and TRBJ2-1; 9 bases agree with TRBD1. CDR1 SGHTA and CDR2 FQGTGA come from the germline V gene. CDR3 length equals 16 residues. V lost 5 bases to trimming and J lost 4 bases; unmatched junction nucleotides: 9. The CDR3 protein is CASSRLQGARYNEQFF. The CDR3 DNA sequence: TGTGCCAGCAGCAGATTACAGGGGGCGCGGTACAATGAGCAGTTCTTC.

The chain links TRBV7-3 to TRBJ2-3, with 7 bases lining up with TRBD2. Trimming cost V 2 bases and J 4 bases; bases outside gene matches: 6. Germline CDR1 reads SGHTA; CDR2 reads FQGTGA. This CDR3 is built from 15 residues. CDR3 residues: CASSLVGGHSDTQYF. The DNA of the CDR3 is TGTGCCAGCAGCTTAGTGGGAGGGCATTCAGATACGCAGTATTTT.

The chain recombines TRBV11-2 with TRBJ1-3, with unresolved D. Germline V gene lookup returns CDR1 SGHAT and CDR2 FQNNGV. V lost 5 bases, J lost 4 bases, and 9 bases lay in between. This CDR3 is 13 amino acids long. The CDR3 nucleotides read TGTGCCAGCAGCCCACAGAGGGGAAACACCATATATTTT. This encodes CASSPQRGNTIYF.

In DNA form, the CDR3 reads TGTGCCAGCAGTCTCAGGAGGGGGCACACTGAAGCTTTCTTT. This sequence encodes CASSLRRGHTEAFF. V gene TRBV6-5 combines with J gene TRBJ1-1; 7 nucleotides match TRBD1. J gave up 3 bases and V 5 bases, and 6 bases lay outside the gene matches. The CDR3 is 14 residues long. Germline V gives CDR1 MNHEY, CDR2 SVGAGI.

The chain recombines TRBV6-5 with TRBJ1-2, with a weak D call TRBD1 (6 bases). The CDR3 runs 12 residues. Trimming shortened V by 6 bases and J by 7 bases, and 12 bases separated the two germline ends. The germline gives CDR1 MNHEY, CDR2 SVGAGI. The CDR3 loop is CASRQGGSGYTF. The CDR3 nucleotides are TGTGCCAGCAGACAGGGAGGTAGTGGCTACACCTTC.

This clone was observed a single time. The chain combines TRBV6-5 with TRBJ2-7, with D perhaps matching TRBD1 (5 bases). Trimming pared 5 bases from V and 1 base from J, leaving 9 bases between. The CDR3 runs to 13 residues. CDR1 MNHEY and CDR2 SVGAGI come from the germline V gene. The CDR3 here is CASSTAGSYEQYV. For the CDR3, the DNA is TGTGCCAGCAGTACAGCAGGGTCCTACGAGCAGTACGTC.

The J gene is TRBJ1-2, the V gene TRBV5-6; D is ambiguous. The CDR3 extends over 13 amino acids. The V and J ends lost 0 bases and 8 bases respectively, with 11 bases between them. Germline V gene sequence: CDR1 SGHDT, CDR2 YYEEEE. The CDR3 here is CASSLVTARGYTF. In nucleotides, the CDR3 is TGTGCCAGCAGCTTGGTGACTGCGCGGGGCTACACCTTC.

J is TRBJ2-1 and V is TRBV6-5; 8 bases are shared with TRBD2. This CDR3 is 15 amino acids long. From germline, CDR1 is MNHEY and CDR2 SVGAGI. V lost 3 bases and J lost 2; bases outside the gene matches: 3. CDR3 protein: CASSYDGRAYNEQFF. The CDR3 nucleotides read TGTGCCAGCAGTTATGACGGGAGGGCCTACAATGAGCAGTTCTTC.

The rearrangement joins TRBV12-3 or TRBV12-4 to TRBJ1-1; 8 bases are shared with TRBD1. The length of the CDR3 is 13 residues. Unmatched junction bases numbered 3, after V lost 8 bases and J lost 1 base. CDR3 sequence: CASSGQENTEAFF. The CDR3 coding sequence is TGTGCCAGCTCGGGACAGGAGAACACTGAAGCTTTCTTT.

The CDR3 region has the DNA TGTGCCACCATAATAGGGGACAGGGACACTGAAGCTTTCTTT. Protein sequence: CATIIGDRDTEAFF. The chain combines TRBV6-5 with TRBJ1-1; 9 nucleotides agree with TRBD1. Trimming removed 10 bases from V and 3 bases from J; junction bases left unmatched: 9. This CDR3 is 14 amino acids long. Looked up from germline, CDR1 is MNHEY and CDR2 is SVGAGI.